The clone carrying this TCR beta chain was detected only a few times. V was clipped by 2 bases and J by 3 bases; unmatched bases: 7. Germline CDR1 reads MNHEY; CDR2 reads SVGAGI. The CDR3 extends over 15 amino acids. This sample was taken from a study of cytomegalovirus exposure and HLA in healthy donors. The PCR made use of 60 Vbeta and 13 Jbeta primers. The assay was immunoSEQ multiplex PCR, and TCRdb's table has in-frame clones only and misses some. Counted here are over 150,000 clones, more than 70% occurring once; the ten biggest clones make up under 0.4%. The chain uses TRBV6-5 and TRBJ2-7, with 7 bases matching TRBD1. The origin of this receptor is a boy aged 2 to 10 in good health and CMV-seronegative. The specimen sequenced was PBMCs. Written as DNA, the CDR3 is TGTGCCAGCAGTTACAGACAGGGAAATCGCTACGAGCAGTACTTC. It translates to CASSYRQGNRYEQYF.